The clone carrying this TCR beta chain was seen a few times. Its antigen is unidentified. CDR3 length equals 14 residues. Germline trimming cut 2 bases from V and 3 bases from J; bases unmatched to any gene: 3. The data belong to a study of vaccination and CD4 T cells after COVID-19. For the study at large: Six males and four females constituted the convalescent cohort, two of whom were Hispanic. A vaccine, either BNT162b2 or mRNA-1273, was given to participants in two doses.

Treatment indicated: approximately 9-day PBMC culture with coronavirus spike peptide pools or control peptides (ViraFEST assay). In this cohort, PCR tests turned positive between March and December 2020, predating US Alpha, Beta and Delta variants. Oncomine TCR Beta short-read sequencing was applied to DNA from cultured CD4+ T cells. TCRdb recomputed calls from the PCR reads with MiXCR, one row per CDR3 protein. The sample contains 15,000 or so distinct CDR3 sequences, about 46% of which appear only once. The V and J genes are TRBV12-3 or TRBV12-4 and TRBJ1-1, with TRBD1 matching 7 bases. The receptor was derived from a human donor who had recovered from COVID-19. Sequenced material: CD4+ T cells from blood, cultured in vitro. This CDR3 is CASSLRGRDTEAFF. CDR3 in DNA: TGTGCCAGCAGTTTAAGGGGGCGGGACACTGAAGCTTTCTTT.